The rows below give T cell receptor beta chains drawn from one sample of a study of T-cell memory formation after mild COVID-19. Each CDR3 protein gets one entry after TCRdb re-called the 5' RACE reads with MiXCR. The sample has roughly 600,000 distinct CDR3 sequences; more than 15% are singletons. The material sequenced was PBMCs or a T cell subset sorted from them (not recorded which). Receptor source: an adult woman who had mild COVID-19 (a few samples of this study predate the infection). Cell type and time point are not known. The CDR3 runs from the conserved cysteine through the conserved F or W. A D gene is named only where the DNA matches it firmly. Size is stated for part of the rows, as once, few or many counts, or as a class when the clone is expanded.

clone_size: .; j_call: TRBJ1-1; d_call: .; v_call: TRBV7-2; cdr3_nt: TGTGCCAGCAGCTCACCGGGACCGACCGAAGCTTTCTTT; cdr3_aa: CASSSPGPTEAFF
clone_size: few; j_call: TRBJ2-3; d_call: .; v_call: TRBV6-5; cdr3_nt: TGTGCCAGCAGTTACTTCGGGCTAGATAGAGCAGGAGATACGCAGTATTTT; cdr3_aa: CASSYFGLDRAGDTQYF
clone_size: few; j_call: TRBJ2-1; d_call: .; v_call: TRBV7-2; cdr3_nt: TGTGCCAGCAGCTTAGTGCAGTCTGATGAGCAGTTCTTC; cdr3_aa: CASSLVQSDEQFF
clone_size: .; j_call: TRBJ1-5; d_call: .; v_call: TRBV5-1; cdr3_nt: TGCGCCAGCTCTCGAACCGGGGGCGGCAATCAGCCCCAGCATTTT; cdr3_aa: CASSRTGGGNQPQHF
clone_size: .; j_call: TRBJ2-1; d_call: .; v_call: TRBV12-3/TRBV12-4; cdr3_nt: TGTGCCAGCAGCTTCGGATTTGCATATGAGCAGTTCTTC; cdr3_aa: CASSFGFAYEQFF
clone_size: few; j_call: TRBJ2-3; d_call: .; v_call: TRBV11-1; cdr3_nt: TGTGCCAGCAGCCCGAGAGAGGGGGTCTGGACAGATACGCAGTATTTT; cdr3_aa: CASSPREGVWTDTQYF
clone_size: .; j_call: TRBJ2-3; d_call: .; v_call: TRBV12-3/TRBV12-4; cdr3_nt: TGTGCCAGCAGTTTAGTGGGTGAGGATACGCAGTATTTT; cdr3_aa: CASSLVGEDTQYF
clone_size: few; j_call: TRBJ2-7; d_call: TRBD1; v_call: TRBV9; cdr3_nt: TGTGCCAGCAGCGCTACCGGGACAGGGGAGAACGAGCAGTACTTC; cdr3_aa: CASSATGTGENEQYF
clone_size: many; j_call: TRBJ2-5; d_call: .; v_call: TRBV2; cdr3_nt: TGTGCCAGCAGTGAAGCGCTTGGGGGGGCGGCGGTTCGGGAGACCCAGTACTTC; cdr3_aa: CASSEALGGAAVRETQYF
clone_size: .; j_call: TRBJ2-1; d_call: TRBD2; v_call: TRBV19; cdr3_nt: TGTGCCAGGTACCATTTAACCGGGACTAGCTCCAGGCATGAGCAGTTCTTC; cdr3_aa: CARYHLTGTSSRHEQFF
clone_size: .; j_call: TRBJ1-4; d_call: .; v_call: TRBV5-1; cdr3_nt: TGCGCCAGCACGGGGATGCCTAATGAAAAACTGTTTTTT; cdr3_aa: CASTGMPNEKLFF
clone_size: few; j_call: TRBJ2-7; d_call: TRBD2; v_call: TRBV5-1; cdr3_nt: TGCGCCAGCAGCACCCTAGCGGGGGGAAGCTCCTACGAGCAGTACTTC; cdr3_aa: CASSTLAGGSSYEQYF
clone_size: .; j_call: TRBJ2-7; d_call: TRBD1; v_call: TRBV7-8; cdr3_nt: TGTGCCAGCACCCTTGGTACCGGAAAGGGGGCGTACGAGCAGTACTTC; cdr3_aa: CASTLGTGKGAYEQYF
clone_size: .; j_call: TRBJ1-2; d_call: TRBD1; v_call: TRBV25-1; cdr3_nt: TGTGCCAGCAGCCGGGACAGGGTCTTCGGGAGCTATGGCTACACCTTC; cdr3_aa: CASSRDRVFGSYGYTF
clone_size: .; j_call: TRBJ2-4; d_call: TRBD1; v_call: TRBV18; cdr3_nt: TGTGCCAGCTCACCACCCCTACAGGGGGCGAACATTCAGTACTTC; cdr3_aa: CASSPPLQGANIQYF
clone_size: .; j_call: TRBJ1-1; d_call: .; v_call: TRBV29-1; cdr3_nt: TGCAGCGCCCCTGACATGGGAAGAACTGAAGCTTTCTTT; cdr3_aa: CSAPDMGRTEAFF
clone_size: .; j_call: TRBJ1-1; d_call: .; v_call: TRBV29-1; cdr3_nt: TGCAGCGTGGATGGGGGGGCCGATGCTGAAGCTTTCTTT; cdr3_aa: CSVDGGADAEAFF
clone_size: many; j_call: TRBJ1-1; d_call: .; v_call: TRBV20-1; cdr3_nt: TGCAGTGCTAGAGATGCGACCAGGGGGAACACTGAAGCTTTCTTT; cdr3_aa: CSARDATRGNTEAFF
clone_size: .; j_call: TRBJ2-5; d_call: .; v_call: TRBV5-1; cdr3_nt: TGCGCCAGCAGCTTTATAATAGGAGAGACCCAGTACTTC; cdr3_aa: CASSFIIGETQYF
clone_size: few; j_call: TRBJ1-5; d_call: TRBD1; v_call: TRBV20-1; cdr3_nt: TGCAGTGCCAGACAGGGTGCGGGGGCCAATCAGCCCCAGCATTTT; cdr3_aa: CSARQGAGANQPQHF
clone_size: .; j_call: TRBJ2-1; d_call: TRBD2; v_call: TRBV7-8; cdr3_nt: TGTGCCAGCAGCTCGGGACTAGCGGGAGGTTGGTATGAGCAGTTCTTC; cdr3_aa: CASSSGLAGGWYEQFF
clone_size: .; j_call: TRBJ2-2; d_call: .; v_call: TRBV24-1; cdr3_nt: TGTGCCACCGGAGGATGGCCCGGGGAGCTGTTTTTT; cdr3_aa: CATGGWPGELFF
clone_size: .; j_call: TRBJ2-7; d_call: .; v_call: TRBV9; cdr3_nt: TGTGCCAGCAGCGTAGAGGTGAGCCCCTACGAGCAGTACTTC; cdr3_aa: CASSVEVSPYEQYF
clone_size: .; j_call: TRBJ2-3; d_call: TRBD2; v_call: TRBV11-2; cdr3_nt: TGTGCCAGCAGCTTTAGCGGGGGGGCCCTCACAGATACGCAGTATTTT; cdr3_aa: CASSFSGGALTDTQYF
clone_size: few; j_call: TRBJ2-7; d_call: .; v_call: TRBV5-1; cdr3_nt: TGCGCCAGCAGCCTCGAGGAGCGGGACGAGCAGTACTTC; cdr3_aa: CASSLEERDEQYF
clone_size: .; j_call: TRBJ2-3; d_call: .; v_call: TRBV29-1; cdr3_nt: TGCAGCGCTTCCTTGGGGGCATCAGATACGCAGTATTTT; cdr3_aa: CSASLGASDTQYF
clone_size: .; j_call: TRBJ2-2; d_call: .; v_call: TRBV7-3; cdr3_nt: TGTGCCAGCAGCTCCTGGGCCCCGTCCGACACCGGGGAGCTGTTTTTT; cdr3_aa: CASSSWAPSDTGELFF
clone_size: .; j_call: TRBJ2-1; d_call: TRBD2; v_call: TRBV24-1; cdr3_nt: TGTGCCACCAGTGTGGCTAGCGGCCTCAATGAGCAGTTCTTC; cdr3_aa: CATSVASGLNEQFF
clone_size: .; j_call: TRBJ2-4; d_call: .; v_call: TRBV14; cdr3_nt: TGTGCCAGCAGCCACCTGACAGCTACGAACATTCAGTACTTC; cdr3_aa: CASSHLTATNIQYF
clone_size: many; j_call: TRBJ2-7; d_call: TRBD1; v_call: TRBV9; cdr3_nt: TGTGCCAGCAGCGTAGGACAGGGGGCGTACCACGAGCAGTACTTC; cdr3_aa: CASSVGQGAYHEQYF
clone_size: .; j_call: TRBJ2-2; d_call: .; v_call: TRBV29-1; cdr3_nt: TGCAGCGTTGAAGAGGAGAACACCGGGGAGCTGTTTTTT; cdr3_aa: CSVEEENTGELFF
clone_size: few; j_call: TRBJ2-2; d_call: .; v_call: TRBV5-1; cdr3_nt: TGCGCCAGCAGCGGCCTAGGCGCCGGGGAGCTGTTTTTT; cdr3_aa: CASSGLGAGELFF
clone_size: .; j_call: TRBJ1-1; d_call: .; v_call: TRBV7-9; cdr3_nt: TGTGCCAGCAGCTTCCCCCTGGTAGGGGAGGTGACTGAAGCTTTCTTT; cdr3_aa: CASSFPLVGEVTEAFF
clone_size: many; j_call: TRBJ1-6; d_call: .; v_call: TRBV7-8; cdr3_nt: TGTGCCAGCTCAAAGGACCGGGATAATTCACCCCTCCACTTT; cdr3_aa: CASSKDRDNSPLHF
clone_size: .; j_call: TRBJ1-1; d_call: TRBD1; v_call: TRBV7-2; cdr3_nt: TGTGCCAGCAGCAAACAGGGGATGAACACTGAAGCTTTCTTT; cdr3_aa: CASSKQGMNTEAFF